A selection of T cell receptor beta chains follows, all from one sample in a study of cytomegalovirus exposure and HLA in healthy donors. Profiled with immunoSEQ multiplex PCR; TCRdb holds only in-frame clones, not every one. In the table there are about 76,000 clones, around 94% of which are singletons. Sequenced material: PBMCs. These receptors originate from a man between 18 and 29 years old in good health and CMV-seropositive. CDR3s include the opening cysteine and the closing phenylalanine or tryptophan. The D gene is left open where the match is weak. The size of a clone is reported for some rows only, either as once, few or many, or as a class for expanded clones.

j_gene | d_gene | len | v_gene | abundance | CDR3aa | CDR3nt
TRBJ2-7 | - | 15 | TRBV5-5 | - | CASSLRRVGSYEQYF | TGTGCCAGCAGCTTGCGCAGGGTTGGGTCCTACGAGCAGTACTTC
TRBJ2-1 | - | 16 | TRBV10-3 | - | CAISFRGQKSYNEQFF | TGTGCCATCAGCTTCCGCGGGCAGAAGAGTTACAATGAGCAGTTCTTC
TRBJ2-7 | TRBD1 | 15 | TRBV11-2 | - | CASSLGGTGAYEQYF | TGTGCCAGCAGCTTAGGTGGGACAGGGGCTTACGAGCAGTACTTC
TRBJ2-5 | TRBD2 | 16 | TRBV2 | once | CASSPFGDSGRQTQYF | TGTGCCAGCAGCCCTTTTGGTGATAGCGGGAGGCAGACCCAGTACTTC
TRBJ1-2 | - | 12 | TRBV28 | - | CASSLASYGYTF | TGTGCCAGCAGTTTGGCCTCATATGGCTACACCTTC
TRBJ2-1 | TRBD1 | 16 | TRBV5-1 | - | CASSQLTGQVNNEQFF | TGCGCCAGCAGCCAACTCACGGGACAGGTGAACAATGAGCAGTTCTTC
TRBJ2-7 | - | 15 | TRBV6-1 | - | CASSDRVSRSYEQYF | TGTGCCAGCAGTGACAGGGTTTCGCGCTCCTACGAGCAGTACTTC
TRBJ1-5 | - | 14 | TRBV6-6 | - | CASSYGAGNQPQHF | TGTGCCAGCAGTTACGGGGCGGGAAATCAGCCCCAGCATTTT
TRBJ1-1 | - | 14 | TRBV7-6 | once | CASSLDRTNTEAFF | TGTGCCAGCAGCCTCGACAGGACGAACACTGAAGCTTTCTTT
TRBJ2-5 | - | 16 | TRBV2 | - | CASSVLIGSIQETQYF | TGTGCCAGCAGTGTCCTCATCGGGTCTATCCAAGAGACCCAGTACTTC
TRBJ2-7 | TRBD2 | 16 | TRBV2 | - | CASSEHSGTSSYEQYF | TGTGCCAGCAGTGAACATAGCGGGACTAGCTCCTACGAGCAGTACTTC
TRBJ2-1 | TRBD1 | 13 | TRBV30 | - | CAWSVDRGDEQFF | TGTGCCTGGAGTGTTGACAGGGGTGATGAGCAGTTCTTC
TRBJ1-2 | TRBD1 | 13 | TRBV28 | - | CASSLQGNYGYTF | TGTGCCAGCAGCCTACAGGGGAACTATGGCTACACCTTC
TRBJ2-7 | TRBD1 | 15 | TRBV9 | - | CASSVSGGFGSEQYF | TGTGCCAGCAGCGTCTCAGGGGGCTTTGGAAGCGAGCAGTACTTC
TRBJ2-7 | TRBD1 | 17 | TRBV19 | - | CASSIQSGQPKTYEQYF | TGTGCCAGTAGTATCCAATCGGGACAGCCGAAAACCTACGAGCAGTACTTC
TRBJ2-1 | - | 16 | TRBV7-8 | - | CASEVAPRDPYNEQFF | TGTGCCAGCGAGGTGGCACCCCGGGATCCCTACAATGAGCAGTTCTTC
TRBJ1-2 | TRBD1 | 13 | TRBV30 | - | CAWSVGGAGGYTF | TGTGCCTGGAGTGTAGGGGGCGCGGGGGGCTACACCTTC
TRBJ1-2 | TRBD1 | 15 | TRBV25-1 | - | CASSDDGTGVRGYTF | TGTGCCAGCAGTGACGACGGGACAGGGGTTCGTGGCTACACCTTC
TRBJ2-3 | - | 15 | TRBV2 | - | CASTTGTTPTDTQYF | TGTGCCAGCACTACCGGGACAACGCCGACAGATACGCAGTATTTT
TRBJ2-7 | - | 13 | TRBV9 | - | CASSVAARGEQYF | TGTGCCAGCAGCGTAGCGGCGCGGGGCGAGCAGTACTTC
TRBJ2-3 | TRBD1 | 15 | TRBV30 | - | CAWSRGQGGTDTQYF | TGTGCCTGGAGTAGGGGACAGGGTGGAACAGATACGCAGTATTTT
TRBJ2-6 | - | 17 | TRBV4-1 | few | CASSQEAGFSGANVLTF | TGCGCCAGCAGCCAAGAAGCGGGTTTTTCTGGGGCCAACGTCCTGACTTTC
TRBJ1-2 | - | 11 | TRBV29-1 | - | CSAYEGRSYTF | TGCAGCGCCTATGAGGGCAGAAGCTACACCTTC
TRBJ2-5 | - | 13 | TRBV10-3 | - | CAISDREQETQYF | TGTGCCATCAGTGACCGGGAGCAAGAGACCCAGTACTTC
TRBJ2-7 | TRBD2 | 16 | TRBV30 | - | CAWRSLSGGASYEQYF | TGTGCCTGGAGATCCCTTAGCGGGGGGGCCTCCTACGAGCAGTACTTC
TRBJ1-5 | - | 13 | TRBV6-1 | - | CASSDQGNQPQHF | TGTGCCAGCAGTGATCAGGGAAATCAGCCCCAGCATTTT
TRBJ2-7 | - | 15 | TRBV6-5 | - | CASRGSGTPTYEQYF | TGTGCCAGCAGGGGATCCGGGACACCAACCTACGAGCAGTACTTC
TRBJ2-3 | - | 12 | TRBV2 | - | CASSYSTDTQYF | TGTGCCAGCAGCTATAGCACAGATACGCAGTATTTT
TRBJ2-5 | - | 14 | TRBV6-5 | - | CASIMTGGGETQYF | TGTGCCAGCATTATGACGGGTGGGGGGGAGACCCAGTACTTC
TRBJ1-2 | TRBD1 | 15 | TRBV2 | - | CASSSLGQGHYGYTF | TGTGCCAGCAGTTCTCTTGGACAGGGGCACTATGGCTACACCTTC
TRBJ1-2 | TRBD1 | 14 | TRBV28 | - | CASSSGQGAGGYTF | TGTGCCAGCAGTTCGGGACAGGGGGCCGGTGGCTACACCTTC
TRBJ1-4 | - | 16 | TRBV14 | - | CASSPLSGTTNEKLFF | TGTGCCAGCAGCCCGTTATCGGGGACAACTAATGAAAAACTGTTTTTT
TRBJ2-1 | TRBD2 | 16 | TRBV28 | - | CASSSTSYFSYNEQFF | TGTGCCAGCAGTTCGACTAGCTACTTCTCCTACAATGAGCAGTTCTTC
TRBJ2-5 | - | 16 | TRBV6-1 | - | CASSEAGTLYQETQYF | TGTGCCAGCAGTGAAGCAGGGACTCTGTACCAAGAGACCCAGTACTTC
TRBJ2-7 | - | 14 | TRBV2 | - | CASSVRDTAYEQYF | TGTGCCAGCAGTGTCAGGGACACCGCCTACGAGCAGTACTTC
TRBJ2-7 | - | 14 | TRBV7-2 | once | CASSLDLGPYEQYF | TGTGCCAGCAGCTTAGATCTGGGGCCTTACGAGCAGTACTTC
TRBJ2-7 | TRBD2 | 16 | TRBV6-6 | - | CASSTGKRLATYEQYF | TGTGCCAGCAGCACGGGTAAGAGACTAGCGACCTACGAGCAGTACTTC
TRBJ2-2 | - | 15 | TRBV5-1 | - | CASSLESVGGGELFF | TGCGCCAGCAGCTTGGAATCAGTTGGCGGCGGGGAGCTGTTTTTT
TRBJ1-3 | - | 15 | TRBV6-6 | - | CASRRQLMDGNTIYF | TGTGCCAGCCGACGACAGCTCATGGATGGAAACACCATATATTTT
TRBJ2-1 | TRBD2 | 14 | TRBV30 | - | CAWSSPLASGIVFF | TGTGCCTGGAGTTCTCCCCTAGCTAGCGGGATTGTGTTCTTC
TRBJ2-7 | - | 14 | TRBV28 | - | CASSPADSTYEQYF | TGTGCCAGCAGTCCCGCAGACAGTACCTACGAGCAGTACTTC
TRBJ2-7 | TRBD2 | 15 | TRBV5-5 | - | CASSRNSGMSYEQYF | TGTGCCAGCAGCCGCAATAGCGGGATGTCCTACGAGCAGTACTTC
TRBJ2-2 | - | 13 | TRBV2 | once | CASKDGRAGELFF | TGTGCCAGCAAGGACGGGAGAGCCGGGGAGCTGTTTTTT
TRBJ2-2 | - | 15 | TRBV10-3 | - | CAISESRWGAGELFF | TGTGCCATCAGTGAGTCGAGATGGGGGGCCGGGGAGCTGTTTTTT
TRBJ2-6 | TRBD1 | 17 | TRBV28 | - | CASRDPGQYSGANVLTF | TGTGCCAGCAGGGACCCGGGACAGTACTCTGGGGCCAACGTCCTGACTTTC
TRBJ2-1 | TRBD2 | 16 | TRBV5-1 | - | CASSIVAGAVRNEQFF | TGCGCCAGCAGCATAGTAGCGGGAGCCGTGAGGAATGAGCAGTTCTTC
TRBJ2-2 | TRBD1 | 13 | TRBV30 | - | CAWDRVSPGELFF | TGTGCCTGGGACAGGGTATCTCCCGGGGAGCTGTTTTTT
TRBJ1-1 | - | 13 | TRBV6-5 | - | CASSYSQNTEAFF | TGTGCCAGCAGTTACTCACAGAACACTGAAGCTTTCTTT
TRBJ2-1 | - | 16 | TRBV11-2 | - | CASSLEFGLTYNEQFF | TGTGCCAGCAGCTTAGAGTTCGGACTGACCTACAATGAGCAGTTCTTC
TRBJ2-5 | - | 16 | TRBV11-2 | - | CASSRPGGIGQETQYF | TGTGCCAGCAGCCGTCCCGGGGGAATCGGCCAAGAGACCCAGTACTTC
TRBJ2-1 | - | 15 | TRBV28 | - | CASSSYELVPHEQFF | TGTGCCAGCAGTTCTTACGAACTAGTCCCCCATGAGCAGTTCTTC
TRBJ1-3 | - | 15 | TRBV7-6 | - | CASSPEAYSGNTIYF | TGTGCCAGCAGCCCTGAGGCTTACTCTGGAAACACCATATATTTT
TRBJ1-2 | - | 13 | TRBV5-4 | - | CASSRQDSYGYTF | TGTGCCAGCAGTCGACAGGACTCGTATGGCTACACCTTC